This T cell receptor (beta chain) was captured in a study of patients and donors after allogeneic stem cell transplantation. Losses at the gene ends were 5 bases for V and 3 bases for J; bases not matched to a gene: 4. The CDR3 spans 13 residues. Germline V CDR1 and CDR2: SSHAT, FNYEAQ (reference sequence). TCRdb processed the RT-PCR reads anew with MiXCR; each CDR3 protein has one entry. This sample has about 12,000 distinct CDR3 sequences, with about 23% found just once. In its sample, this clonotype was seen a few times. J is TRBJ2-7 and V is TRBV7-7; 7 bases are shared with TRBD1. This sequence originates from a human donor who was either an allogeneic HSCT recipient or a stem cell or donor lymphocyte infusion donor (not recorded which). It is not recorded whose cells these are; they may come from a transplant donor. The sequencing sample was made of blood, either unsorted or a sorted T cell fraction (not recorded which). The DNA of the CDR3 is TGTGCCAGCAGCGTCGACAGGGACTACGAGCAGTACTTC. Residues: CASSVDRDYEQYF.